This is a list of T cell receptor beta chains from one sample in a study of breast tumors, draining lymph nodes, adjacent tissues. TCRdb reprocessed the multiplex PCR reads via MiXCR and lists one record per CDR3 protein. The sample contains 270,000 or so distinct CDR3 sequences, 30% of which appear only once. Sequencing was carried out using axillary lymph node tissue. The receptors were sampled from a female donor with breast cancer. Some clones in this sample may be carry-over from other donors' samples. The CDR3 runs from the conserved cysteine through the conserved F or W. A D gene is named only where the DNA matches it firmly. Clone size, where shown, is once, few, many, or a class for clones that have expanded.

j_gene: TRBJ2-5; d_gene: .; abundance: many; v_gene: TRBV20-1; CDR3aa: CSASEEETQYF; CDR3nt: TGCAGTGCTAGTGAGGAAGAGACCCAGTACTTC
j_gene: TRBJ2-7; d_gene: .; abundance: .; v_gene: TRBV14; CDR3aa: CASSPFQGTYEQSF; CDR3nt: TGTGCCAGCAGCCCTTTTCAGGGGACCTACGAGCAGTCCTTC
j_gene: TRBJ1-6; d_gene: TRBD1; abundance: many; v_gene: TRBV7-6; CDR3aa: CASSPTGPPNSPLHF; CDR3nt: TGTGCCAGCAGCCCGACAGGGCCCCCTAATTCACCCCTCCACTTT
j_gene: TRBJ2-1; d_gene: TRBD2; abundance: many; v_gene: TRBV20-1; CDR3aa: CSARGLAGGDEQFF; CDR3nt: TGCAGTGCTAGGGGACTAGCGGGAGGAGATGAGCAGTTCTTC
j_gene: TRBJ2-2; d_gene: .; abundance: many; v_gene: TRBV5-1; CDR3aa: CASSSYLDPNTGELFF; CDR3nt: TGCGCCAGCAGCTCCTACCTTGACCCGAACACCGGGGAGCTGTTTTTT
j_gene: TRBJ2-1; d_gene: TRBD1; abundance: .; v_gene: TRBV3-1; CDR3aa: CASSQEGRTGKNGQFF; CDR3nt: TGTGCCAGCAGCCAAGAGGGAAGGACAGGAAAGAATGGGCAGTTCTTC
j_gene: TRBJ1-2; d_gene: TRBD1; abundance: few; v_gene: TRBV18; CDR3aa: CASSPAGDRGYGYTF; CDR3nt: TGTGCCAGCTCACCAGCCGGGGACAGGGGCTATGGCTACACCTTC
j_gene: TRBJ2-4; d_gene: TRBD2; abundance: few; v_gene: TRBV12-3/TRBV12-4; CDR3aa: CASSLAREGAHIQYF; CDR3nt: TGTGCCAGCAGTTTAGCGCGGGAGGGGGCTCACATTCAGTACTTC
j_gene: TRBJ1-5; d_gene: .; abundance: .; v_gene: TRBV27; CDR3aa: CASSTRLGGGYQPQHF; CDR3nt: TGTGCCAGCAGTACTCGGCTCGGGGGTGGATATCAGCCCCAGCATTTT
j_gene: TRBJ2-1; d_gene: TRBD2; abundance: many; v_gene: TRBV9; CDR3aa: CASSDSGGLAGGPMNEQFF; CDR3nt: TGTGCCAGCAGCGATTCAGGGGGGCTAGCGGGAGGGCCGATGAATGAGCAGTTCTTC
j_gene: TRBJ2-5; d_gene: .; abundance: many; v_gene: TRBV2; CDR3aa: CASSPLDTGVETQYF; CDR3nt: TGTGCCAGCAGTCCCCTGGACACCGGGGTAGAGACCCAGTACTTC
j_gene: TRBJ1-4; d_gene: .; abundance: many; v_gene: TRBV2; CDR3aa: CASILALRGEKLFF; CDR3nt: .
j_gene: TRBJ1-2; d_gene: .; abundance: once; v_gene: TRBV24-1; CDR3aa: CATNDQGYGHTF; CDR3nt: TGTGCCACCAACGATCAGGGTTATGGCCACACCTTC
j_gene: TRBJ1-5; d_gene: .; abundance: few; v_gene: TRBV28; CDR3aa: CASSFRQTQGPQHF; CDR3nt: TGTGCCAGCAGTTTCCGACAGACCCAAGGACCCCAGCATTTT
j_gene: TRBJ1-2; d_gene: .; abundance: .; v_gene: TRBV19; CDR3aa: CASSIRGSNYGYTF; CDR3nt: TGTGCCAGTAGTATAAGGGGATCTAACTATGGCTACACCTTC
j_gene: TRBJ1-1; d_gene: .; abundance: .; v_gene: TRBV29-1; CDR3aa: CSVSRGAGEAFF; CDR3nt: TGCAGCGTTTCCAGGGGCGCAGGTGAAGCTTTCTTT
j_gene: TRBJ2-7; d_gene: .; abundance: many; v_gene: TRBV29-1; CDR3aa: CSVEEPGEQYF; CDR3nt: TGCAGCGTTGAAGAACCTGGCGAGCAGTACTTC
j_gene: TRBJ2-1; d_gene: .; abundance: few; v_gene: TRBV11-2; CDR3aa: CASSLVREAEQFF; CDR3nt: TGTGCCAGCAGCTTAGTCAGGGAAGCTGAGCAGTTCTTC
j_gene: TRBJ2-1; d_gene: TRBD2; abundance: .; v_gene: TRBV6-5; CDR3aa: CASSHSGLAGGIYTYQFF; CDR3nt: TGTGCCAGCAGTCACTCGGGACTAGCGGGAGGAATTTATACTTATCAGTTCTTC
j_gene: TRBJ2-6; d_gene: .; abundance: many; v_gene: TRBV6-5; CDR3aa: CASSSHDGLAGANVLTF; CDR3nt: TGTGCCAGCAGTTCACACGACGGACTTGCTGGGGCCAACGTCCTGACTTTC